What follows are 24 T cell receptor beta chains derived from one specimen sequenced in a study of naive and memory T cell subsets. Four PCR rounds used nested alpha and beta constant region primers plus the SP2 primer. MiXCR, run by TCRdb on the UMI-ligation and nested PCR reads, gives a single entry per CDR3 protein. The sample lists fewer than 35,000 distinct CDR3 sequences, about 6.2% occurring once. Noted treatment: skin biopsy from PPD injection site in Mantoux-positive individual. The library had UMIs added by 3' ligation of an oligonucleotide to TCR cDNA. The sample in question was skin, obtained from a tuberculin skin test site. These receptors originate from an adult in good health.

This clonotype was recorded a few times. In DNA form, the CDR3 reads TGTGCCAGCAGCCCAGATGAGGGCTACACCTTC. Translation gives CASSPDEGYTF. The chain recombines TRBV6-6 with TRBJ1-2, with unresolved D. This CDR3 region has 11 residues. Germline CDR1 MNHNY, CDR2 SVGAGI (reference sequence). Deletions cut 6 bases from V and 8 bases from J, with 10 bases between.

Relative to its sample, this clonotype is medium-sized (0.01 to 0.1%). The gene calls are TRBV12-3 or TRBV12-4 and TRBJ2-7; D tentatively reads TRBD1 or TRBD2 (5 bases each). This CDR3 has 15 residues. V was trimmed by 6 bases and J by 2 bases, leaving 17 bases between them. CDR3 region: CASRPQPGTTYEQYF. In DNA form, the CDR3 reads TGTGCCAGCAGGCCCCAGCCCGGGACGACCTACGAGCAGTACTTC.

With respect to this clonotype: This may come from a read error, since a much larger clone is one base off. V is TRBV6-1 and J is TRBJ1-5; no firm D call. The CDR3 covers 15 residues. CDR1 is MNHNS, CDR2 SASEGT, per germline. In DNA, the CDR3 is TGTGCCAGGAGTGACACGCATTATAGCAATCAGCCCCAGCATTTT. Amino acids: CARSDTHYSNQPQHF.

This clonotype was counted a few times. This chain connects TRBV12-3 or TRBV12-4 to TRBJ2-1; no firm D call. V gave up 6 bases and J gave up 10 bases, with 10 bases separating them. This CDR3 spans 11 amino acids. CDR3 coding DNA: TGTGCCAGCAGCCCCAGTCGGGAGCAGTTCTTC. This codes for CASSPSREQFF.

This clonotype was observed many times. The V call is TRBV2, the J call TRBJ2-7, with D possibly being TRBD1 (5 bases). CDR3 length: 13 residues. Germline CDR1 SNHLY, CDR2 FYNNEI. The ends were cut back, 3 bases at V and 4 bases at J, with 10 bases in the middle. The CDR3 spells CASSDRVIYEQYF. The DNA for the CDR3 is TGTGCCAGCAGTGACAGGGTAATTTACGAGCAGTACTTC.

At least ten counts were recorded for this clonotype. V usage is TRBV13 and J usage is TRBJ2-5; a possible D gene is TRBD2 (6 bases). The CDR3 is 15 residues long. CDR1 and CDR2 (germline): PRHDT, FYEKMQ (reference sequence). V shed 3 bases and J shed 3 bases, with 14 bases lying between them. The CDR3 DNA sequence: TGTGCCAGCAGCTTCGAGGCGGGGCTCAAAGAGACCCAGTACTTC. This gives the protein CASSFEAGLKETQYF. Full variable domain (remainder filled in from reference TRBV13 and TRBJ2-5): AAGVIQSPRHLIKEKRETATLKCYPIPRHDTVYWYQQGPGQDPQFLISFYEKMQSDKGSIPDRFSAQQFSDYHSELNMSSLELGDSALYFCASSFEAGLKETQYFGPGTRLLVL.

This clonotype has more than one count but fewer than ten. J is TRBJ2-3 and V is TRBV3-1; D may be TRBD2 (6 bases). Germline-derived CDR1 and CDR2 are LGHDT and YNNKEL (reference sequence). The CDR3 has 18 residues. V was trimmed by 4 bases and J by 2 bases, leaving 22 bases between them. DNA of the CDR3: TGTGCCAGCAGCCGTCGACTTACTAGCCACACTTCCACAGATACGCAGTATTTT. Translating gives CASSRRLTSHTSTDTQYF.

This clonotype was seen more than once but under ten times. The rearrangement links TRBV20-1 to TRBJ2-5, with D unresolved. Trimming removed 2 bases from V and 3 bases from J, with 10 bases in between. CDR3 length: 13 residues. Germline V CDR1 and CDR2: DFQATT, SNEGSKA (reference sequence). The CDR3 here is CSARSDWEETQYF. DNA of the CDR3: TGCAGTGCTAGATCTGACTGGGAAGAGACCCAGTACTTC.

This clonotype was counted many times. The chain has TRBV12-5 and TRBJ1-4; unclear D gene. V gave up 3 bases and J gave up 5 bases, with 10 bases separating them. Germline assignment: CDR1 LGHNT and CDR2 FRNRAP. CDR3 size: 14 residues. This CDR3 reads CASGFGAGNEKLFF. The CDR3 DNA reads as TGTGCTAGTGGTTTCGGTGCCGGGAATGAAAAACTGTTTTTT.

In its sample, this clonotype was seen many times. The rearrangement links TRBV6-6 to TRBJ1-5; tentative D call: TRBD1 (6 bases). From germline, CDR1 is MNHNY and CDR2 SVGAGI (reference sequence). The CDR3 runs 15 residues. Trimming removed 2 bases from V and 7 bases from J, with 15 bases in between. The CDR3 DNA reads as TGTGCCAGCAGTTACGACACAGGGACGGTCCAGCCCCAGCATTTT. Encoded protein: CASSYDTGTVQPQHF.

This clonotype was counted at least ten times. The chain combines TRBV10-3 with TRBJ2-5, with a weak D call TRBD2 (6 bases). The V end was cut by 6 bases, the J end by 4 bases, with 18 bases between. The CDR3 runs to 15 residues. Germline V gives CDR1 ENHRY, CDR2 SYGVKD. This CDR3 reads CAISAHGGLTETQYF. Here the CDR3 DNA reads TGTGCCATCAGCGCCCATGGGGGGTTGACAGAGACCCAGTACTTC.

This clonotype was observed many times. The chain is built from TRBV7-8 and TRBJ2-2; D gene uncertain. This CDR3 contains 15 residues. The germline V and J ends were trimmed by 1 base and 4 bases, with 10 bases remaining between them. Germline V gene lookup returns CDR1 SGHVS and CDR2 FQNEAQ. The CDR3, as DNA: TGTGCCAGCAGCTTAGGTCTCGGATCCACCGGGGAGCTGTTTTTT. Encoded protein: CASSLGLGSTGELFF.

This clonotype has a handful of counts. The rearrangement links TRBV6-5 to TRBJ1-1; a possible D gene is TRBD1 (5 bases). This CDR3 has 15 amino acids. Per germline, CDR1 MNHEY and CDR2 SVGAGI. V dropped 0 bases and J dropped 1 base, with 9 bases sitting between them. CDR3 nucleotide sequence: TGTGCCAGCAGTTACTCGGGGCCCAGGAACACTGAAGCTTTCTTT. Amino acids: CASSYSGPRNTEAFF.

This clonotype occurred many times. The CDR3 nucleotides read TGCAGTGCCCCCCAGCGGGGCCTAAACACAGATACGCAGTATTTT. It codes for CSAPQRGLNTDTQYF. The J gene is TRBJ2-3, the V gene TRBV20-1; 7 bases line up with TRBD2. The germline CDR1 and CDR2 sequences are DFQATT and SNEGSKA (reference sequence). This CDR3 has 15 amino acids. V lost 6 bases and J lost 2; bases outside the gene matches: 11.

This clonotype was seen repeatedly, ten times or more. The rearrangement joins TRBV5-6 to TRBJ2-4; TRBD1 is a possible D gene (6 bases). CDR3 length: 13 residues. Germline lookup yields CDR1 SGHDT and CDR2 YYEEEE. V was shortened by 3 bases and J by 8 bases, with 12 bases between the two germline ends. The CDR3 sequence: CASSSTGLYIQYF. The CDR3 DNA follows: TGTGCCAGCAGCTCCACAGGGTTATACATTCAGTACTTC.

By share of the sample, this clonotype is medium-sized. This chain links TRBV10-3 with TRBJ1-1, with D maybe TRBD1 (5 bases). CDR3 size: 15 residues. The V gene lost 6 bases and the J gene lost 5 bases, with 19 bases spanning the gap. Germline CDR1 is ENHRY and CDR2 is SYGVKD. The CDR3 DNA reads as TGTGCCATCAGCAGGCGGGGTGGGGCCGCGACTGAAGCTTTCTTT. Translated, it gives CAISRRGGAATEAFF.

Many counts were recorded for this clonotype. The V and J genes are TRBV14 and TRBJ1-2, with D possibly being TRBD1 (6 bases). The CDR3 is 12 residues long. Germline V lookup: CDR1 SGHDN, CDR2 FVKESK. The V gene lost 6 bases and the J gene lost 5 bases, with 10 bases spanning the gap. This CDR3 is CASSFTGYGYTF. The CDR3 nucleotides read TGTGCCAGCAGTTTCACAGGGTATGGCTACACCTTC.

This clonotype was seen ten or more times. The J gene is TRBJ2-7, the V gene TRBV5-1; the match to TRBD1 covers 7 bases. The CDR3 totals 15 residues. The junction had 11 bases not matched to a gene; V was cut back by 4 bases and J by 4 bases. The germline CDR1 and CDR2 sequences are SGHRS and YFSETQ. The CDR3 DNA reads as TGCGCCAGCAGCGATTCCGGGACAGCCTCATACGAGCAGTACTTC. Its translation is CASSDSGTASYEQYF.

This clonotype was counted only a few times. CDR3 protein: CASSEGSGGQETQYF. The CDR3 coding sequence is TGCGCCAGCAGTGAGGGATCTGGCGGACAAGAGACCCAGTACTTC. The chain recombines TRBV10-1 with TRBJ2-5, with D uncertain. The length of the CDR3 is 15 residues. The germline V and J ends were trimmed by 2 bases and 2 bases, with 12 bases remaining between them. From germline, CDR1 is WNHNN and CDR2 SYGVQD (reference sequence).

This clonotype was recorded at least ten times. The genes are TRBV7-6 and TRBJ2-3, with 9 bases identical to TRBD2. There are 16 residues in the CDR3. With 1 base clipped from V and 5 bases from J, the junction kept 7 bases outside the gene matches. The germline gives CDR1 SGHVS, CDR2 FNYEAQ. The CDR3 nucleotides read TGTGCCAGCAGCTTAGTTAAAGCGGGGGGAGGAGATACGCAGTATTTT. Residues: CASSLVKAGGGDTQYF.

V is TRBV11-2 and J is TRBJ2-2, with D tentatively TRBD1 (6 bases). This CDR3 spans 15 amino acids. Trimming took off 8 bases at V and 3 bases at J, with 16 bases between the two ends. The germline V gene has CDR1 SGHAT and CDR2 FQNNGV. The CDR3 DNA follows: TGTGCCAGCGGCCTACTGGACAGATACACCGGGGAGCTGTTTTTT. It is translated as CASGLLDRYTGELFF.

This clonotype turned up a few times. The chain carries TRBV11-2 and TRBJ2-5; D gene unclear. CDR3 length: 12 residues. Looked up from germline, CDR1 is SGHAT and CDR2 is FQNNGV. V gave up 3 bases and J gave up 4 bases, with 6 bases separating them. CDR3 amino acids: CASSFSGETQYF. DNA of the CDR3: TGTGCCAGCAGCTTTAGTGGAGAGACCCAGTACTTC.

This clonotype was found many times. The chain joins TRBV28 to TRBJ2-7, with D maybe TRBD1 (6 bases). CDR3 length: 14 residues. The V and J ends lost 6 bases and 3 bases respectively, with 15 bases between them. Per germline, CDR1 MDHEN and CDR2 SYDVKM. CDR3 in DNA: TGTGCCAGCAGCCCCGGGACAAGCTACTACGAGCAGTACTTC. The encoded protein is CASSPGTSYYEQYF.

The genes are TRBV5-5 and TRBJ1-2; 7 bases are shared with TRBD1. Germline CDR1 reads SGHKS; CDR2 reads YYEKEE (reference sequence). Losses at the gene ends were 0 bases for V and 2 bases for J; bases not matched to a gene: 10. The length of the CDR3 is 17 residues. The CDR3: CASSLVPGRGRNYGYTF. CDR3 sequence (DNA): TGTGCCAGCAGCTTGGTTCCGGGAAGGGGGCGAAACTATGGCTACACCTTC.